This TCR beta chain was sequenced for a study of T cells in localized non-small cell lung cancer (TCRdb year 2020). Study-level background: Comparing tumors with uninvolved tumor-adjacent lungs, the study looked at the T cell repertoires of over 200 patients with early-stage NSCLC. The cohort consisted of 236 treatment-naive NSCLC patients whose localized lung tumors had been resected. The mean age of the NSCLC patients was around 65 years, with 120 to 150 men and over 100 women.

TCR beta CDR3 regions were sequenced from DNA using the immunoSEQ Assay. The study's own analysis went as follows. T cell density was computed as TCR beta template counts normalized to usable DNA estimated by amplifying housekeeping genes. Using the preseqR package, richness was estimated by extrapolating to 120,000 templates for tissue samples and 400,000 templates for PBMC samples. Clonality was calculated as one minus Pielou's evenness. Tissue-enriched TCRs were identified by differential abundance testing using productive amino-acid clonotypes, minimum total count 5 and alpha 0.1. The Jaccard Index and the Morisita Overlap Index were used to measure repertoire overlap between compartments. TCR beta CDR3s were clustered by GLIPH together with public tetramer-defined viral CDR3s, and at least three viral sequences plus V-gene enrichment were required for viral motifs. As stored in TCRdb, this immuneACCESS dataset retains in-frame rearrangements with V and J assigned. A fraction of the clones does not appear; measured against another copy, unresolved V genes explain less than half of the discrepancy, and the remainder lacks a known reason. D and trimming were read from the DNA, whereas the V and J calls and clone size are those reported in that table. Here the sample has 7,500 to 10,000 clones; about 44% occur a single time. The top ten hold over 3.5% of the sample.

The table lists this clone with a few counts. Its target antigen remains unknown. It has no much larger one-base neighbor in the sample; base qualities were not kept. Results the study describes overall, beyond this receptor: Since the design was exploratory, TCR variables were selected using unadjusted p-values with no false-discovery rate correction. Multi-region tumor sequencing was not performed, so intratumor heterogeneity could not be excluded. Uninvolved tumor-adjacent lung showed the highest T cell clonality, higher than tumor, which suggests more focused antigenic responses in the uninvolved tumor-adjacent lung. A median of around 57 of the top 100 tumor clones turned up in the paired uninvolved adjacent lung, and approximately 30 of those clones also ranked among the top 100 of that same adjacent lung. Longer overall survival was associated with higher T cell density in blood, whereas shorter survival was associated with higher clonality in adjacent lung.

Source: lymph node tissue, taken before any cancer treatment. The source is a woman aged 35 to 70 with stage I lung adenocarcinoma.

The sequenced DNA is TGTGCCAGCAGCCTATTTAGCGGGGGGGCCTACGAGCAGTACTTC. It is translated as CASSLFSGGAYEQYF. The chain employs TRBV11-3 and TRBJ2-7, and TRBD2 matches 11 of the central bases. CDR1 and CDR2 are read off the germline V gene as SGHNT and YENEEA. The V end gives up 5 bases and the J end 2 bases, leaving 5 bases in the junction not matched to a gene. The CDR3 starts with the cysteine, ends with the phenylalanine, and has 15 residues. Only the CDR3 DNA stays, 45 bases, in frame from base 1.